A single sample is the source of the 26 T cell receptor beta chains below, sequenced in a study of shared clonotypes between healthy human individuals. Produced via immunoSEQ multiplex PCR; TCRdb's table is partial and in-frame only. This sample has about 2.4 million clones, with approximately 94% found just once. The sample was naive CD4+ T cells from PBMCs. Subset of the sample: CD45RA+ positively selected. These receptors were obtained from a man younger than 35 in good health. Some clones in this sample may be carry-over from other donors' samples.

The chain employs TRBV6-5 and TRBJ2-7; D is undetermined. Trimming took off 1 base at V and 2 bases at J, with 9 bases between the two ends. CDR1 and CDR2 (germline): MNHEY, SVGAGI. This CDR3 comprises 14 residues. DNA of the CDR3: TGTGCCAGCAGTTACTTACGAGATCCCTACGAGCAGTACTTC. Amino acids: CASSYLRDPYEQYF.

V is TRBV6-6 and J is TRBJ1-2; D call uncertain. This CDR3 is built from 12 residues. Germline V gene lookup returns CDR1 MNHNY and CDR2 SVGAGI (reference sequence). Deletions cut 6 bases from V and 7 bases from J, with 12 bases between. CDR3 region: CASSIRGSGYTF. Here the CDR3 DNA reads TGTGCCAGCAGCATCCGGGGTAGTGGCTACACCTTC.

The chain joins TRBV6-1 to TRBJ2-1; the match to TRBD1 covers 7 bases. The CDR3 covers 15 residues. The V gene's germline CDR1 is MNHNS and CDR2 SASEGT. V trimming: 3 bases; J trimming: 12 bases; junction bases outside the gene matches: 14. The CDR3 sequence: CASSESWTGGLPQFF. The CDR3 coding sequence is TGTGCCAGCAGTGAGAGTTGGACAGGCGGCCTACCGCAGTTCTTC.

This chain uses TRBV27 with TRBJ2-6; possibly TRBD1 for D (5 bases). Trimming took 3 bases from V and 0 from J, leaving 9 bases between them. Germline V gene data show CDR1 as MNHEY and CDR2 as SMNVEV (reference sequence). This CDR3 region has 16 residues. The CDR3, as DNA: TGTGCCAGCAGTTTCTCGGACAACTCTGGGGCCAACGTCCTGACTTTC. Protein product: CASSFSDNSGANVLTF. Combining the CDR3 with reference TRBV27 and TRBJ2-6 gives the whole variable domain EAQVTQNPRYLITVTGKKLTVTCSQNMNHEYMSWYRQDPGLGLRQIYYSMNVEVTDKGDVPEGYKVSRKEKRNFPLILESPSPNQTSLYFCASSFSDNSGANVLTFGAGSRLTVL.

The chain couples TRBV18 to TRBJ1-4; D is ambiguous. V was shortened by 2 bases and J by 4 bases, with 11 bases between the two germline ends. The CDR3 covers 15 residues. Germline V CDR1 and CDR2: KGHSH, LQKENI. The CDR3 loop is CASSPYRSINEKLFF. The CDR3 coding sequence is TGTGCCAGCTCACCATATCGGAGTATTAATGAAAAACTGTTTTTT.

The V gene is TRBV20-1, the J gene TRBJ1-2; possible D gene TRBD1, 5 bases. In germline, CDR1 is DFQATT, CDR2 SNEGSKA (reference sequence). Trimming took off 8 bases at V and 8 bases at J, with 9 bases between the two ends. This CDR3 comprises 9 residues. The DNA of the CDR3 is TGCAGTCCTAACAGGGGCTACACCTTC. It yields the protein CSPNRGYTF.

The V call is TRBV15, the J call TRBJ1-2, with 9 bases aligning to TRBD1. The germline V gene encodes CDR1 LNHNV and CDR2 YYDKDF (reference sequence). The ends lost 3 bases at V and 5 bases at J; junction bases unmatched: 7. The CDR3 totals 15 residues. CDR3: CATSRPGQGTYGYTF. DNA for the CDR3: TGTGCCACCAGCAGGCCGGGACAGGGTACTTATGGCTACACCTTC.

Turning to this clone: This CDR3 is also generated by other DNA sequences in the sample. The chain has TRBV28 and TRBJ2-5; D is ambiguous. Trimming removed 4 bases from V and 3 bases from J, with 9 bases in between. Germline-derived CDR1 and CDR2 are MDHEN and SYDVKM. There are 13 residues in the CDR3. This chain's CDR3 is CASSSGREETQYF. The CDR3 DNA reads as TGTGCCAGCAGTTCCGGACGGGAAGAGACCCAGTACTTC.

The V and J genes are TRBV7-2 and TRBJ1-5; D is undetermined. Trimming pared 4 bases from V and 6 bases from J, leaving 10 bases between. Germline assignment: CDR1 SGHTA and CDR2 FQGNSA. This CDR3 contains 13 residues. The CDR3 bases are TGTGCCAGCAGCTCCACATGGGCTCAGCCCCAGCATTTT. This sequence encodes CASSSTWAQPQHF.

The chain is built from TRBV28 and TRBJ1-1; 10 positions agree with TRBD1. Unmatched junction bases numbered 12, after V lost 3 bases and J lost 11 bases. The germline CDR1 and CDR2 sequences are MDHEN and SYDVKM. The CDR3 totals 15 residues. CDR3 sequence reads: CASSFSGTGANTAFF. The CDR3 nucleotides are TGTGCCAGCAGTTTCTCCGGGACAGGGGCCAATACGGCTTTCTTT.

This chain links TRBV20-1 with TRBJ2-5; D is unresolved. Germline-derived CDR1 and CDR2 are DFQATT and SNEGSKA (reference sequence). The CDR3 runs 11 residues. The V end was cut by 5 bases, the J end by 4 bases, with 8 bases between. The CDR3 loop reads CSAPFRETQYF. The CDR3 nucleotides are TGCAGTGCTCCATTCCGAGAGACCCAGTACTTC.

The chain recombines TRBV5-1 with TRBJ1-3; D is unresolved. The germline V and J ends were trimmed by 4 bases and 0 bases, with 11 bases remaining between them. This CDR3 has 15 residues. The germline V gene encodes CDR1 SGHRS and CDR2 YFSETQ. The CDR3 is CASSPGLTSGNTIYF. As DNA, the CDR3 is TGCGCCAGCAGCCCGGGTCTAACCTCTGGAAACACCATATATTTT.

The rearrangement joins TRBV28 to TRBJ2-5; 9 nucleotides agree with TRBD1. CDR1 and CDR2 (germline): MDHEN, SYDVKM. This CDR3 has 15 residues. After removal of 5 bases from V and 5 bases from J, the junction contained 9 bases not matched to a gene. CDR3 DNA: TGTGCCAGCAGTCCCGGGACAGGGTTGTATGAGACCCAGTACTTC. It translates to CASSPGTGLYETQYF.

The rearrangement joins TRBV7-9 to TRBJ2-1; TRBD1 aligns across 10 bases. The germline gives CDR1 SEHNR, CDR2 FQNEAQ (reference sequence). The CDR3 is made up of 16 amino acids. The V and J ends lost 7 bases and 1 base, in that order; junction bases with no gene match: 7. CDR3 residues: CASIRRQGASYNEQFF. Written as DNA, the CDR3 is TGTGCCAGCATCCGTAGACAGGGGGCTTCCTACAATGAGCAGTTCTTC.

J is TRBJ1-5 and V is TRBV19, with D perhaps TRBD1 (5 bases). Germline CDR1 and CDR2: LNHDA and SQIVND (reference sequence). There are 12 residues in the CDR3. V lost 11 bases and J lost 4, with 12 bases in between. The CDR3 sequence: CAVTGGNQPQHF. CDR3 DNA: TGTGCCGTTACGGGGGGTAATCAGCCCCAGCATTTT. The entire variable domain, with the rest obtained from reference TRBV19 and TRBJ1-5, is as follows: DGGITQSPKYLFRKEGQNVTLSCEQNLNHDAMYWYRQDPGQGLRLIYYSQIVNDFQKGDIAEGYSVSREKKESFPLTVTSAQKNPTAFYLCAVTGGNQPQHFGDGTRLSIL.

This chain links TRBV7-2 with TRBJ2-3; 9 nucleotides align to TRBD2. Germline values: CDR1 SGHTA, CDR2 FQGNSA. The CDR3 runs 14 residues. With V trimmed by 6 bases and J by 7 bases, 8 bases remained unmatched. The CDR3 DNA reads as TGTGCCAGCAGGTCTAGCGGGGACCGCTATACGCAGTATTTT. Translation gives CASRSSGDRYTQYF. Looking up the rest from reference TRBV7-2 and TRBJ2-3 gives the full variable domain: GAGVSQSPSNKVTEKGKDVELRCDPISGHTALYWYRQSLGQGLEFLIYFQGNSAPDKSGLPSDRFSAERTGGSVSTLTIQRTQQEDSAVYLCASRSSGDRYTQYFGPGTRLTVL.

Details on this clone: This specimen includes other DNA sequences encoding the same CDR3. The chain uses TRBV18 and TRBJ2-5, with TRBD2 matching 7 bases. CDR3 length: 13 residues. V lost 3 bases, J lost 5 bases, and 3 bases stayed unmatched. In germline, CDR1 is KGHSH, CDR2 LQKENI. CDR3 residues: CASSPGGSETQYF. CDR3 bases: TGTGCCAGCTCACCGGGCGGGAGTGAGACCCAGTACTTC.

This chain links TRBV7-6 with TRBJ2-7; the D is unclear. The CDR3 extends over 16 amino acids. The germline V gene has CDR1 SGHVS and CDR2 FNYEAQ. V was pared by 1 base and J by 1 base, with 14 bases between. The CDR3 spells CASSLGPALISYEQYF. CDR3 in DNA: TGTGCCAGCAGCTTAGGACCCGCACTGATTTCCTACGAGCAGTACTTC. Full variable domain (rest looked up from reference TRBV7-6 and TRBJ2-7): GAGVSQSPRYKVTKRGQDVALRCDPISGHVSLYWYRQALGQGPEFLTYFNYEAQQDKSGLPNDRFSAERPEGSISTLTIQRTEQRDSAMYRCASSLGPALISYEQYFGPGTRLTVT.

In its sample, this clone was seen once. One base away lies a much larger clone, so this may be a sequencing read error. Other DNA sequences in the same sample also yield this CDR3. The chain combines TRBV2 with TRBJ2-3; D is perhaps TRBD1 (5 bases). Germline loops: CDR1 SNHLY, CDR2 FYNNEI. CDR3 length: 13 residues. V lost 2 bases and J 4 bases, leaving 7 bases between the germline ends. This chain's CDR3 is CASSEWGPDTQYF. CDR3 bases: TGTGCCAGCAGTGAATGGGGCCCAGATACGCAGTATTTT.

The V and J genes are TRBV15 and TRBJ2-1; TRBD2 matches at 9 bases. The V gene end was trimmed by 3 bases and the J gene end by 3 bases; junction bases not matched to a gene: 12. This CDR3 is built from 18 residues. CDR1 LNHNV and CDR2 YYDKDF come from the germline V gene (reference sequence). The CDR3 spells CATSSRAGGSAVYNEQFF. CDR3 sequence (DNA): TGTGCCACCAGCAGCAGAGCGGGAGGCTCTGCTGTCTACAATGAGCAGTTCTTC.

This sequence joins TRBV4-3 and TRBJ1-5; no definite D call. CDR3 length equals 17 residues. V was trimmed by 1 base and J by 0 bases, leaving 13 bases between them. Germline V lookup: CDR1 LGHNA, CDR2 YSLEER. Written as DNA, the CDR3 is TGCGCCAGCAGCCAAGGGCTTAGCCCAGATAGCAATCAGCCCCAGCATTTT. Its translation: CASSQGLSPDSNQPQHF.

The chain links TRBV6-5 to TRBJ1-2, with TRBD1 matching 7 bases. Germline CDR1 and CDR2: MNHEY and SVGAGI. CDR3 length: 13 residues. V lost 8 bases to trimming and J lost 1 base; unmatched junction nucleotides: 4. In DNA, the CDR3 is TGTGCCAGCCGCCAGGGGGGTAACTATGGCTACACCTTC. This gives the protein CASRQGGNYGYTF.

This clone is a singleton in its sample. This sequence joins TRBV4-2 and TRBJ2-7; no firm D call. The CDR3 consists of 15 residues. Germline loops: CDR1 LGHNA, CDR2 YNFKEQ. The V end was cut by 0 bases, the J end by 7 bases, with 16 bases between. Here the CDR3 reads CASSQDPATLWEQYF. CDR3 DNA sequence: TGTGCCAGCAGCCAAGACCCGGCGACCCTTTGGGAGCAGTACTTC.

The rearrangement uses TRBV29-1 and TRBJ2-2; D gene uncertain. V lost 6 bases, J lost 1 base, and 15 bases lay in between. CDR3 length: 15 residues. Per germline, CDR1 SQVTM and CDR2 ANQGSEA. The CDR3 DNA reads as TGCAGCGTAACCCCGGGTCCGGGGAACACCGGGGAGCTGTTTTTT. This sequence encodes CSVTPGPGNTGELFF.

The chain recombines TRBV7-8 with TRBJ1-5; D uncertain. Trimming left V 5 bases short and J 1 base short, with 21 bases between. The length of the CDR3 is 18 residues. Germline V lookup: CDR1 SGHVS, CDR2 FQNEAQ. The CDR3 coding sequence is TGTGCCAGCAGCGTTGGAGGGCTGATGAGCGGGAGCAATCAGCCCCAGCATTTT. Its protein is CASSVGGLMSGSNQPQHF. Combining the CDR3 with reference TRBV7-8 and TRBJ1-5 gives the whole variable domain GAGVSQSPRYKVAKRGQDVALRCDPISGHVSLFWYQQALGQGPEFLTYFQNEAQLDKSGLPSDRFFAERPEGSVSTLKIQRTQQEDSAVYLCASSVGGLMSGSNQPQHFGDGTRLSIL.

The chain carries TRBV28 and TRBJ1-1, with D possibly being TRBD1 (6 bases). The CDR3 length is 14 residues. CDR1 and CDR2 (germline): MDHEN, SYDVKM. The ends were cut back, 2 bases at V and 5 bases at J, with 12 bases in the middle. CDR3 DNA: TGTGCCAGCAGTTTACAGGGGCGCTGGACTGAAGCTTTCTTT. Translated, it gives CASSLQGRWTEAFF.